This T cell receptor (beta chain) was identified during a study of blood T cell repertoires in COVID-19. Overall study: Some COVID-19 samples were acute and others convalescent; all came from the United States, Italy and Spain.

Profiling relied on immunoSEQ multiplex PCR, and the TCRdb table lists in-frame clones only, not all of them. Of more than 200,000 clones listed, around nine tenths were seen once; the top ten hold approximately 2%. The study drew participants aged about 18 to 95 years from about two dozen US areas. In assigning cohorts, the study relied on participant-reported clinical history. Trimming removed 7 bases from V and 4 bases from J; junction bases left unmatched: 1. Per germline, CDR1 LGHDT and CDR2 YNNKEL (reference sequence). The CDR3 totals 12 residues. This receptor was obtained from a woman younger than 35 who had recovered from COVID-19. V is TRBV3-1 (or the pseudogene TRBV3-2) and J is TRBJ2-3, with 8 positions matching TRBD1. Sequenced: PBMCs or T cells enriched from blood (not recorded which). The CDR3 DNA follows: TGTGCCAGCAACAGGGGGGCAGATACGCAGTATTTT. This encodes CASNRGADTQYF.